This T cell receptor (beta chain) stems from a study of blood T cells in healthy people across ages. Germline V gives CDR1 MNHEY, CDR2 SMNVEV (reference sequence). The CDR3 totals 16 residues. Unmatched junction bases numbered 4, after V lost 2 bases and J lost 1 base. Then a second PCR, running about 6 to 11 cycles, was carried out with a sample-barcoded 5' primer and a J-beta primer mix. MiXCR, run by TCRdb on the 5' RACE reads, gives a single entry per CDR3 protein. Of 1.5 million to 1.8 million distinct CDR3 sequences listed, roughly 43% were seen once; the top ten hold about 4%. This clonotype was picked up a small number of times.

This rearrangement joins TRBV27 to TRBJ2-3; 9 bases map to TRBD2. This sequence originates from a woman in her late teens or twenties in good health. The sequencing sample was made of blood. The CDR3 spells CASSLRQRGGTDTQYF. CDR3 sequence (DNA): TGTGCCAGCAGTTTAAGGCAGCGGGGGGGCACAGATACGCAGTATTTT.